The entry below describes one TCR beta chain. Its matching antigen is unknown. The germline gives CDR1 SGHRS, CDR2 YFSETQ. The CDR3 runs to 16 residues. With 0 bases removed from V and 0 bases from J, the gap between germline ends came to 7 bases. Amplification used 60 Vbeta primers and 13 Jbeta primers. Data came from immunoSEQ multiplex PCR; TCRdb stores just in-frame clones and leaves some out. The top ten clones hold over 2% of a sample with about 130,000 clones, 70% to 80% of them seen once. The data stem from a study of cytomegalovirus exposure and HLA in healthy donors. Study-wide results and limits: Sequence variants that were highly shared formed a cluster that was likely a sequencing artifact.

Healthy bone marrow donors formed the donor group. The gene calls are TRBV5-1 and TRBJ2-6; D not resolved. The origin of this receptor is a man aged 25 to 40 in good health and CMV-seronegative. The sample was PBMCs. Here the CDR3 reads CASSLEPRSGANVLTF. CDR3 nucleotide sequence: TGCGCCAGCAGCTTGGAGCCCCGCTCTGGGGCCAACGTCCTGACTTTC.